One sample yielded the 2 T cell receptor beta chains listed below, sequenced in a study of T cells in Graves' hyperthyroidism and ophthalmopathy. The CDR3 regions of TCR beta were amplified from RNA transcripts. Using the HTBI primer set, a first-round RT-PCR was run on the TCR CDR3. TCRdb reprocessed the multiplex PCR reads with MiXCR, giving one entry per CDR3 protein. The sample has around 500,000 distinct CDR3 sequences, about 15% seen once. The specimen was blood. The receptors shown here come from a woman aged 40 to 55 with Graves' hyperthyroidism.

At least ten counts were recorded for this clonotype. For the CDR3, the DNA is TGTGCCAGCAGCCAAGCGGGTTACACCGGGGAGCTGTTTTTT. Amino acid sequence: CASSQAGYTGELFF. This sequence joins TRBV3-1 and TRBJ2-2; D not certain. CDR1 and CDR2 from the germline V gene are LGHDT and YNNKEL (reference sequence). The CDR3 spans 14 residues. V was shortened by 1 base and J by 3 bases, with 6 bases between the two germline ends. Full variable domain (missing parts from reference TRBV3-1 and TRBJ2-2): DTAVSQTPKYLVTQMGNDKSIKCEQNLGHDTMYWYKQDSKKFLKIMFSYNNKELIINETVPNRFSPKSPDKAHLNLHINSLELGDSAVYFCASSQAGYTGELFFGEGSRLTVL.

This clonotype has only a few counts. V is TRBV7-3 and J is TRBJ2-5; TRBD2 is a possible D gene (5 bases). The length of the CDR3 is 15 residues. The germline V gene has CDR1 SGHTA and CDR2 FQGTGA. V lost 1 base and J 1 base, leaving 10 bases between the germline ends. Here the CDR3 reads CASSLITGIQETQYF. The CDR3 coding sequence is TGTGCCAGCAGCTTAATCACGGGAATCCAAGAGACCCAGTACTTC.